This is a list of T cell receptor beta chains from one sample in a study of blood T cells in healthy people across ages. Via MiXCR, TCRdb re-called the 5' RACE reads, giving one row per CDR3 protein. Found here are some 800,000 distinct CDR3 sequences, roughly 44% of them singletons; the top ten hold roughly 19%. Sequencing used blood. The origin of the receptors is a man in his fifties or sixties in good health. Each CDR3 is given with its conserved first and last residue. Fields, in order: D gene, clone size, J gene, V gene, CDR3 protein, CDR3 DNA. D genes are given only for firm matches. Rows may omit the clone size; those that give it use once, few, many or a size class.

>-|-|TRBJ1-1|TRBV6-2/TRBV6-3
CASSYRRGNTEAFF
TGTGCCAGCAGTTATCGCAGGGGGAACACTGAAGCTTTCTTT
>-|-|TRBJ2-5|TRBV5-6
CASSLVGDQEAQYF
TGTGCCAGCAGCTTGGTTGGGGACCAAGAGGCCCAGTACTTC
>-|-|TRBJ2-5|TRBV6-6
CASSYVAEKYF
TGTGCCAGCAGTTACGTAGCGGAAAAGTACTTC
>TRBD1|many|TRBJ1-2|TRBV12-3/TRBV12-4
CASTPDRTYGYTF
TGTGCCAGCACCCCGGACAGGACCTATGGCTACACCTTC
>TRBD2|few|TRBJ2-5|TRBV2
CASRPLAGGQETQYF
TGTGCCAGCAGGCCACTAGCGGGGGGGCAAGAGACCCAGTACTTC
>TRBD1|-|TRBJ2-7|TRBV30
CAWIGQDSSYEQYF
TGTGCCTGGATAGGACAGGATAGCTCCTACGAGCAGTACTTC
>TRBD1|-|TRBJ1-1|TRBV7-2
CASSAQTTGTVNTEAFF
TGTGCCAGCAGCGCCCAAACAACCGGGACAGTGAACACTGAAGCTTTCTTT
>TRBD1|-|TRBJ2-5|TRBV12-3/TRBV12-4
CASRSGQGLPETQYF
TGTGCCAGCAGATCTGGACAGGGATTGCCAGAGACCCAGTACTTC
>-|-|TRBJ1-4|TRBV28
CASRYGDEKLFF
TGTGCCAGCAGATACGGGGACGAAAAACTGTTTTTT
>-|few|TRBJ1-4|TRBV6-5
CASRRTATNEKLFF
TGTGCCAGCAGGCGGACAGCAACTAATGAAAAACTGTTTTTT
>-|-|TRBJ1-5|TRBV20-1
CSARERRGPLQPQHF
TGCAGTGCTAGAGAACGAAGGGGTCCGTTGCAGCCCCAGCATTTT
>-|few|TRBJ2-1|TRBV29-1
CSVASAQGNEQFF
TGCAGCGTTGCCTCAGCCCAGGGGAATGAGCAGTTCTTC
>TRBD1|-|TRBJ2-1|TRBV10-3
CAIRSQGEALFF
TGTGCCATCAGATCGCAGGGGGAAGCATTGTTCTTC
>TRBD1|-|TRBJ1-4|TRBV7-9
CASSKGPRGRDEKLFF
TGTGCCAGCAGCAAGGGGCCCAGGGGGCGGGATGAAAAACTGTTTTTT
>TRBD1|-|TRBJ1-4|TRBV5-6
CASSLLQGASNEKLFF
TGTGCCAGCAGCTTGCTACAGGGGGCGTCTAATGAAAAACTGTTTTTT
>TRBD2|-|TRBJ2-7|TRBV29-1
CSATGLAGNEQYF
TGCAGCGCCACGGGACTAGCAGGGAACGAGCAGTACTTC
>-|-|TRBJ2-1|TRBV7-2
CASSPGGRSYNEQFF
TGTGCCAGCAGCCCCGGGGGCCGCTCCTACAATGAGCAGTTCTTC
>TRBD2|few|TRBJ2-7|TRBV25-1
CASSAFGTSGEQYF
TGTGCCAGCAGTGCCTTCGGGACTAGCGGGGAGCAGTACTTC
>TRBD1|many|TRBJ2-7|TRBV7-2
CASSFFGQGAYEQYF
TGTGCCAGCAGCTTCTTTGGACAGGGGGCTTACGAGCAGTACTTC
>TRBD2|-|TRBJ2-1|TRBV9
CASSVVGLAGDNYNEQFF
TGTGCCAGCAGCGTAGTCGGACTAGCGGGGGATAATTACAATGAGCAGTTCTTC
>TRBD1|-|TRBJ2-5|TRBV20-1
CSARGGQGDVETQYF
TGCAGTGCTAGGGGGGGACAGGGCGATGTAGAGACCCAGTACTTC
>-|few|TRBJ2-7|TRBV9
CASSGGHIGTYEQYF
TGTGCCAGCAGCGGCGGCCACATTGGGACCTACGAGCAGTACTTC
>-|-|TRBJ2-3|TRBV5-1
CASRQPGQASDTQYF
TGCGCCAGCAGACAGCCGGGGCAGGCCTCAGATACGCAGTATTTT
>TRBD1|-|TRBJ2-5|TRBV29-1
CSVEDGAGGRETQYF
TGCAGCGTTGAAGATGGGGCAGGGGGCCGGGAGACCCAGTACTTC
>TRBD2|-|TRBJ2-5|TRBV9
CASSPGLAGGLTQETQYF
TGTGCCAGCAGCCCTGGACTAGCGGGGGGCCTGACCCAAGAGACCCAGTACTTC
>TRBD1|-|TRBJ2-5|TRBV6-2/TRBV6-3
CASSSTSGGVETQYF
TGTGCCAGCAGCAGCACTTCAGGGGGTGTGGAGACCCAGTACTTC